This T cell receptor (beta chain) was observed in a study of shared clonotypes between healthy human individuals. The study, taken as a whole, reports: Non-shared clonotypes displayed generation probabilities falling below those of clonotypes present in all four donors. Sorted-subset samples were not fully sequenced, rarefaction indicated. In general, naive subsets displayed greater estimated richness than memory subsets did.

This CDR3 region has 16 residues. Per germline, CDR1 LNHNV and CDR2 YYDKDF (reference sequence). Losses at the gene ends were 5 bases for V and 4 bases for J; bases not matched to a gene: 10. The sample holds a few counts of this clone. No antigen is known for it. Sequencing used immunoSEQ multiplex PCR; TCRdb keeps in-frame clones, though not all of them. The sample yields a few hundred thousand clones, 74% seen once. The clonotype originates from a man aged 30-40 years in good health. The V and J genes are TRBV15 and TRBJ2-1; 8 bases align to TRBD2. What was sequenced was memory CD4+ T cells sorted from blood. Subset meaning: CD45RA-negative fraction. CDR3 sequence reads: CATSPRLARRYNEQFF. As DNA, the CDR3 is TGTGCCACCAGCCCGCGACTAGCGCGACGATACAATGAGCAGTTCTTC.